The 32 T cell receptor beta chains given below trace back to one sample, sequenced in a study of OX40 agonist ivuxolimab in advanced cancers. Measured with immunoSEQ multiplex PCR; TCRdb has only the in-frame clones, and not every one. The repertoire holds 60,000 to 75,000 clones, with almost 95% as singletons. The sample was CD4+ or CD8+ T cells sorted from blood, taken in a trial of the OX40 agonist ivuxolimab. These receptor sequences come from an adult with an advanced solid tumor such as melanoma, head and neck, liver or kidney cancer.

A single count supports this clone. The chain is built from TRBV9 and TRBJ2-3, with D hard to call. Trimming cost V 3 bases and J 2 bases, with 7 bases left between them. The V gene's germline CDR1 is SGDLS and CDR2 YYNGEE. The CDR3 is 13 amino acids. The CDR3 loop reads CASSADNTDTQYF. The CDR3 nucleotides are TGTGCCAGCAGCGCCGACAACACAGATACGCAGTATTTT.

The chain is built from TRBV4-2 and TRBJ2-3; no reliable D call. V lost 0 bases, J lost 7 bases, and 8 bases lay in between. The germline V gene encodes CDR1 LGHNA and CDR2 YNFKEQ. This CDR3 has 13 amino acids. The DNA of the CDR3 is TGTGCCAGCAGCCAAGATCGACTGCATACGCAGTATTTT. Protein: CASSQDRLHTQYF.

The chain links TRBV5-6 to TRBJ1-2, with TRBD1 as a possible D gene (6 bases). The V end was cut by 1 base, the J end by 5 bases, with 12 bases between. The V gene's germline CDR1 is SGHDT and CDR2 YYEEEE. The CDR3 runs to 14 residues. The CDR3 nucleotides read TGTGCCAGCAGCTTGCGGGGGGCGGTTTATGGCTACACCTTC. Translation: CASSLRGAVYGYTF.

This chain uses TRBV13 with TRBJ2-7; 12 nucleotides align to TRBD1. This CDR3 has 16 amino acids. J was trimmed by 7 bases and V by 0 bases; bases with no gene match: 7. Germline CDR1 reads PRHDT; CDR2 reads FYEKMQ (reference sequence). In nucleotides, the CDR3 is TGTGCCAGCAGCTTAGGAGAGGGACAGGGGGCCAATGAGCAGTACTTC. It specifies CASSLGEGQGANEQYF. Using reference TRBV13 and TRBJ2-7 for the parts outside the CDR3, the full variable domain is AAGVIQSPRHLIKEKRETATLKCYPIPRHDTVYWYQQGPGQDPQFLISFYEKMQSDKGSIPDRFSAQQFSDYHSELNMSSLELGDSALYFCASSLGEGQGANEQYFGPGTRLTVT.

In the case of this clone: This sample includes further DNA sequences coding for the same CDR3. This sequence joins TRBV7-2 and TRBJ2-7; 8 positions match TRBD2. This CDR3 comprises 15 residues. Germline trimming cut 4 bases from V and 7 bases from J; bases unmatched to any gene: 12. CDR1 is SGHTA, CDR2 FQGNSA, per germline. CDR3 nucleotide sequence: TGTGCCAGCAGCTCCCGTTCTAGCGGGCCCCATGAGCAGTACTTC. As protein: CASSSRSSGPHEQYF.

The V call is TRBV18, the J call TRBJ1-1; D is perhaps TRBD1 (5 bases). The germline V gene encodes CDR1 KGHSH and CDR2 LQKENI. There are 16 residues in the CDR3. The V end was cut by 1 base, the J end by 0 bases, with 12 bases between. CDR3 sequence reads: CASSPLGRGLNTEAFF. The DNA of the CDR3 is TGTGCCAGCTCACCACTGGGGAGGGGACTGAACACTGAAGCTTTCTTT.

This clone was seen only once. This chain links TRBV6-1 with TRBJ2-7, with 10 bases matching TRBD2. The germline CDR1 and CDR2 sequences are MNHNS and SASEGT. Trimming took 3 bases from V and 1 from J; bases not matched to a gene: 12. The CDR3 sequence is 18 residues long. This CDR3 reads CASSDPFLAGARSYEQYF. In DNA form, the CDR3 reads TGTGCCAGCAGTGATCCATTCCTAGCGGGAGCGAGGTCCTACGAGCAGTACTTC.

This chain uses TRBV7-8 with TRBJ2-7; TRBD2 might be the D (6 bases). Germline-derived CDR1 and CDR2 are SGHVS and FQNEAQ. This CDR3 is 15 amino acids long. V was trimmed by 1 base and J by 5 bases, leaving 15 bases between them. CDR3 in amino acids: CASSLVGGIRDEQYF. CDR3 DNA: TGTGCCAGCAGCTTAGTTGGAGGGATAAGGGACGAGCAGTACTTC. Based on the CDR3 plus reference TRBV7-8 and TRBJ2-7, the full variable domain is GAGVSQSPRYKVAKRGQDVALRCDPISGHVSLFWYQQALGQGPEFLTYFQNEAQLDKSGLPSDRFFAERPEGSVSTLKIQRTQQEDSAVYLCASSLVGGIRDEQYFGPGTRLTVT.

This clone was counted between two and nine times. The genes are TRBV2 and TRBJ1-1; D is uncertain. From germline, CDR1 is SNHLY and CDR2 FYNNEI. The CDR3 is 10 residues long. V was shortened by 7 bases and J by 3 bases, with 3 bases between the two germline ends. In DNA form, the CDR3 reads TGTGCCAGCACCGACACTGAAGCTTTCTTT. It translates to CASTDTEAFF.

The J gene is TRBJ2-3, the V gene TRBV6-5, with D perhaps matching TRBD1 (6 bases). Germline lookup yields CDR1 MNHEY and CDR2 SVGAGI. Between the trimmed V and J ends, which lost 0 bases and 1 base, there was a span of 8 bases. This CDR3 has 15 residues. The CDR3 loop is CASSYSAGGTDTQYF. CDR3 DNA: TGTGCCAGCAGTTACTCGGCAGGGGGCACAGATACGCAGTATTTT.

V is TRBV27 and J is TRBJ2-7; D remains ambiguous. V was shortened by 5 bases and J by 1 base, with 6 bases between the two germline ends. Germline V gives CDR1 MNHEY, CDR2 SMNVEV (reference sequence). The CDR3 runs 12 residues. The CDR3 spells CASSLGSYEQYF. For the CDR3, the DNA is TGTGCCAGCAGTCTTGGATCCTACGAGCAGTACTTC.

The rearrangement links TRBV7-6 to TRBJ2-7; D ambiguous. Germline V gene sequence: CDR1 SGHVS, CDR2 FNYEAQ. The CDR3 consists of 15 residues. Trimming cost V 2 bases and J 7 bases, with 18 bases left between them. This CDR3 is CASSLLGTQSWEQYF. DNA for the CDR3: TGTGCCAGCAGCTTACTGGGTACGCAGTCGTGGGAGCAGTACTTC.

This clone was seen just once. The V and J genes are TRBV27 and TRBJ2-7, with 8 bases identical to TRBD1. With 5 bases clipped from V and 9 bases from J, the junction kept 15 bases outside the gene matches. Per germline, CDR1 MNHEY and CDR2 SMNVEV (reference sequence). The CDR3 is made up of 15 amino acids. The CDR3 nucleotides are TGTGCCAGCAGTCCCCGGGACAGGATTCTTTTTGGGCAGTACTTC. Its protein product is CASSPRDRILFGQYF.

The rearrangement joins TRBV2 to TRBJ2-2; D might be TRBD1 (6 bases). The CDR3 extends over 14 amino acids. V was shortened by 5 bases and J by 3 bases, with 10 bases between the two germline ends. Germline lookup yields CDR1 SNHLY and CDR2 FYNNEI. DNA for the CDR3: TGTGCCAGCAGTATCAGGGGCTACACCGGGGAGCTGTTTTTT. Protein sequence: CASSIRGYTGELFF.

J is TRBJ2-5 and V is TRBV7-2; perhaps TRBD2 as D (6 bases). The germline CDR1 and CDR2 sequences are SGHTA and FQGNSA. The CDR3 covers 13 residues. V lost 5 bases and J 9 bases, leaving 16 bases between the germline ends. The CDR3 sequence is CASSAYSGVSQYF. CDR3 nucleotides: TGTGCCAGCAGCGCCTATAGCGGTGTGTCCCAGTACTTC.

The J gene is TRBJ1-2, the V gene TRBV4-3, with D unclear. V was cut by 4 bases and J by 6 bases, with 12 bases left in between. This CDR3 region has 13 residues. Per the germline V gene, CDR1 is LGHNA and CDR2 is YSLEER. The CDR3 loop is CASSPLMRNGYTF. DNA for the CDR3: TGCGCCAGCAGCCCCCTGATGAGGAATGGCTACACCTTC.

Here the CDR3 reads CASSYNGRKTGELFF. In nucleotides, the CDR3 is TGTGCCAGCAGTTACAACGGGAGAAAAACCGGGGAGCTGTTTTTT. The chain links TRBV6-5 to TRBJ2-2, with a tentative D call TRBD2 (6 bases). This CDR3 is built from 15 residues. V gave up 2 bases and J gave up 5 bases, with 12 bases separating them. Germline V gene data show CDR1 as MNHEY and CDR2 as SVGAGI.

The rearrangement joins TRBV7-8 to TRBJ1-1; D not resolved. The CDR3 length is 13 residues. The germline V gene has CDR1 SGHVS and CDR2 FQNEAQ. V lost 5 bases and J lost 4, with 11 bases in between. The CDR3 nucleotides are TGTGCCAGCAGCCCTACTTACGGCACTGAAGCTTTCTTT. The encoded protein is CASSPTYGTEAFF.

The CDR3 bases are TGTGCCAGCAGCCAAGAAACCGTAGCGGGAATCCCCTACGAGCAGTACTTC. Its protein product is CASSQETVAGIPYEQYF. The V gene is TRBV14, the J gene TRBJ2-7; 8 nucleotides match TRBD2. The J segment lost 2 bases and the V segment lost 0 bases, leaving 9 bases of the junction unmatched. CDR1 is SGHDN, CDR2 FVKESK, per germline. The CDR3 loop spans 17 amino acids. Full variable domain (rest looked up from reference TRBV14 and TRBJ2-7): EAGVTQFPSHSVIEKGQTVTLRCDPISGHDNLYWYRRVMGKEIKFLLHFVKESKQDESGMPNNRFLAERTGGTYSTLKVQPAELEDSGVYFCASSQETVAGIPYEQYFGPGTRLTVT.

Only one count was recorded for this clone. The chain employs TRBV10-3 and TRBJ1-3, with unresolved D. Germline-derived CDR1 and CDR2 are ENHRY and SYGVKD. The CDR3 loop spans 14 amino acids. Trimming removed 3 bases at V and 1 base at J, with 7 bases between. The CDR3 DNA sequence: TGTGCCATCAGTGATACGGGGTCTGGAAACACCATATATTTT. The encoded protein is CAISDTGSGNTIYF.

The chain carries TRBV10-3 and TRBJ2-7; the match to TRBD1 covers 8 bases. Looked up from germline, CDR1 is ENHRY and CDR2 is SYGVKD. The CDR3 has 14 amino acids. V lost 8 bases, J lost 4 bases, and 10 bases stayed unmatched. Here the CDR3 reads CAIQGADRVYEQYF. The CDR3 region has the DNA TGTGCCATCCAGGGGGCGGACAGGGTGTACGAGCAGTACTTC.

Details on this clone: This same CDR3 is encoded by further DNA sequences in the sample. V is TRBV28 and J is TRBJ1-5, with D unresolved. Germline V gives CDR1 MDHEN, CDR2 SYDVKM. This CDR3 comprises 13 residues. Trimming left V 9 bases short and J 6 bases short, with 15 bases between. Written as DNA, the CDR3 is TGTGCCAGTGCCCACTCGCGGGGTCAGCCCCAGCATTTT. Encoded protein: CASAHSRGQPQHF. The whole variable domain, filled in from reference TRBV28 and TRBJ1-5, reads DVKVTQSSRYLVKRTGEKVFLECVQDMDHENMFWYRQDPGLGLRLIYFSYDVKMKEKGDIPEGYSVSREKKERFSLILESASTNQTSMYLCASAHSRGQPQHFGDGTRLSIL.

The J gene is TRBJ2-7, the V gene TRBV5-1, with 7 bases lining up with TRBD1. Per the germline V gene, CDR1 is SGHRS and CDR2 is YFSETQ. This CDR3 is built from 15 residues. The ends lost 4 bases at V and 0 bases at J; junction bases unmatched: 7. CDR3 DNA: TGCGCCAGCAGCGCGGACAGGTTCCCCTCCTACGAGCAGTACTTC. Protein product: CASSADRFPSYEQYF.

V usage is TRBV5-6 and J usage is TRBJ1-2, with D unresolved. V lost 7 bases and J 5 bases, leaving 18 bases between the germline ends. Germline-derived CDR1 and CDR2 are SGHDT and YYEEEE. This CDR3 is built from 14 residues. CDR3 sequence reads: CASYMVGGRYGYTF. CDR3 in DNA: TGTGCCAGCTATATGGTGGGAGGAAGGTATGGCTACACCTTC.

The J gene is TRBJ2-5, the V gene TRBV11-2; D is tentatively TRBD1 or TRBD2 (6 bases each). There are 14 residues in the CDR3. Trimming left V 5 bases short and J 4 bases short, with 14 bases between. In germline, CDR1 is SGHAT, CDR2 FQNNGV. The CDR3 DNA reads TGTGCCAGCAGCCCCCGGGGGCCGGGAGAGACCCAGTACTTC. Residues: CASSPRGPGETQYF.

Concerning this clone: A junction boundary mismatches the germline segment, possibly from a read error. The rearrangement joins TRBV30 to TRBJ1-1; D is unresolved. Germline loops: CDR1 GTSNPN, CDR2 SVGIG (reference sequence). CDR3 length equals 13 residues. The DNA for the CDR3 is TGTGCCTGGGGCCTTCTCGGGAACTCTGAAGCTTTCTTT. It is translated as CAWGLLGNSEAFF.

The chain uses TRBV12-5 and TRBJ1-3, with D uncertain. V lost 1 base and J lost 0, with 7 bases in between. This CDR3 contains 15 residues. Germline CDR1 LGHNT, CDR2 FRNRAP. In nucleotides, the CDR3 is TGTGCTAGTGGTTTGGGACGGAGCTCTGGAAACACCATATATTTT. Amino acids: CASGLGRSSGNTIYF.

This chain uses TRBV18 with TRBJ2-3, with a tentative D call TRBD2 (5 bases). The length of the CDR3 is 14 residues. V was cut by 6 bases and J by 1 base, with 11 bases left in between. Looked up from germline, CDR1 is KGHSH and CDR2 is LQKENI. CDR3 nucleotides: TGTGCCAGCTCTCGGCTCGGGGGCACAGATACGCAGTATTTT. As protein: CASSRLGGTDTQYF.

CDR3 DNA sequence: TGCGCCAGCAGCCAAGAGTTAGGCGGGAGGGCGTCTTTCTCAGATACGCAGTATTTT. This encodes CASSQELGGRASFSDTQYF. This chain links TRBV4-3 with TRBJ2-3; 9 positions match TRBD2. Germline V lookup: CDR1 LGHNA, CDR2 YSLEER. With 0 bases clipped from V and 4 bases from J, the junction kept 14 bases outside the gene matches. The CDR3 covers 19 residues.

V usage is TRBV7-8 and J usage is TRBJ2-1; 11 nucleotides line up with TRBD1. Germline V gene data show CDR1 as SGHVS and CDR2 as FQNEAQ. CDR3 size: 16 residues. V gave up 1 base and J gave up 7 bases; unmatched junction bases: 6. CDR3 DNA sequence: TGTGCCAGCAGCTTAGAGAGGACAGGGGGCGCGAATGAGCAGTTCTTC. Translated, it gives CASSLERTGGANEQFF.

The V call is TRBV19, the J call TRBJ1-5; perhaps TRBD1 as D (6 bases). The V gene lost 4 bases and the J gene lost 11 bases, with 27 bases spanning the gap. The CDR3 is made up of 17 amino acids. Germline V gives CDR1 LNHDA, CDR2 SQIVND (reference sequence). Here the CDR3 reads CASSTLTQGPSSIAQHF. Written as DNA, the CDR3 is TGTGCCAGTAGTACCCTCACCCAGGGGCCAAGCTCTATCGCCCAGCATTTT.

A single count supports this clone. CDR3 sequence: CASSQGPQETQYF. Written as DNA, the CDR3 is TGTGCCAGCAGTCAGGGCCCCCAAGAGACCCAGTACTTC. This chain connects TRBV6-5 to TRBJ2-5; D is perhaps TRBD1 (5 bases). The germline gives CDR1 MNHEY, CDR2 SVGAGI. The CDR3 totals 13 residues. V lost 5 bases and J 1 base, leaving 8 bases between the germline ends.